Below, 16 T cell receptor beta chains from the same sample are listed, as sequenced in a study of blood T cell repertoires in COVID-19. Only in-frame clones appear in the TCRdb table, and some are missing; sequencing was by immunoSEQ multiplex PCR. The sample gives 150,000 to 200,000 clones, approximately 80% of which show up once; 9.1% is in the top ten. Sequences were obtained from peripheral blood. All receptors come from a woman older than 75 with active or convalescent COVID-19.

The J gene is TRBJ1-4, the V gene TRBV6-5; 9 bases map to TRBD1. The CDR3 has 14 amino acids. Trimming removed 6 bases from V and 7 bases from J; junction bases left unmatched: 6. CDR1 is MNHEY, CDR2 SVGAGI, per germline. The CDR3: CASSHGTGPEKLFF. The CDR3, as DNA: TGTGCCAGCAGCCACGGGACAGGGCCTGAAAAACTGTTTTTT.

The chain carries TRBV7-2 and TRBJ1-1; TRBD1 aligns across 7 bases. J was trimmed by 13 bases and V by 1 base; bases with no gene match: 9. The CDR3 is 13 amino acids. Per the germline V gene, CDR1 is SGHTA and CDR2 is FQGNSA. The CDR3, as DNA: TGTGCCAGCAGCTTAGGACAGGGCGGATCCGGTTTCTTT. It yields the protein CASSLGQGGSGFF.

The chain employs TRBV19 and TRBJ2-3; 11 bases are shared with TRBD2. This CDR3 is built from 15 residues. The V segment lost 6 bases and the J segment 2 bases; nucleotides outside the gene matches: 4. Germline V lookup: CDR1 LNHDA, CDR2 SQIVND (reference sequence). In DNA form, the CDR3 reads TGTGCCAGTAGACGACTAGCGGGGATCACAGATACGCAGTATTTT. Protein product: CASRRLAGITDTQYF.

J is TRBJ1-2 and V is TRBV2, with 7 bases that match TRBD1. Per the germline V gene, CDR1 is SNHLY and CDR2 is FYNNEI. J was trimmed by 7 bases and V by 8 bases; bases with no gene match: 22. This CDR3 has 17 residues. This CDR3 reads CASVLEGGYRLPGGYTF. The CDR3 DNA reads TGTGCCAGCGTCCTTGAAGGGGGCTACCGTCTCCCCGGTGGCTACACCTTC.

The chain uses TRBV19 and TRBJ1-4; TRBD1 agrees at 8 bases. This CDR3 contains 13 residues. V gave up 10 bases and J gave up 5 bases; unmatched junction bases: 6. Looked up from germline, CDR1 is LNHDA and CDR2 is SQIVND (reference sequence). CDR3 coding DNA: TGTGCCACACGGACAGGGTTAAATGAAAAACTGTTTTTT. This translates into CATRTGLNEKLFF.

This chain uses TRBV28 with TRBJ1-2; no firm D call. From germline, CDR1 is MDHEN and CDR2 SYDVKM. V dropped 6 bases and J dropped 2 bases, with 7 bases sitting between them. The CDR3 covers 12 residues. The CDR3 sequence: CASREANYGYTF. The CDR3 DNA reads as TGTGCCAGCAGGGAGGCCAACTATGGCTACACCTTC.

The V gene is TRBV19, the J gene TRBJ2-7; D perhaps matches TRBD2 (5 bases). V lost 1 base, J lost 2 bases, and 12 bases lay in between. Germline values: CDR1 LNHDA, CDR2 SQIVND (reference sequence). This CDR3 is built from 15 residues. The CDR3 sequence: CASSIAGRGAYEQYF. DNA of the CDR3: TGTGCCAGTAGTATAGCTGGGAGAGGCGCCTACGAGCAGTACTTC.

In nucleotides, the CDR3 is TGCGCCAGCAGCCCGCAGGGGTCCGCTAACTATGGCTACACCTTC. This encodes CASSPQGSANYGYTF. This chain connects TRBV4-3 to TRBJ1-2, with D perhaps TRBD1 (6 bases). With 4 bases removed from V and 0 bases from J, the gap between germline ends came to 12 bases. The CDR3 spans 15 residues. Germline lookup yields CDR1 LGHNA and CDR2 YSLEER.

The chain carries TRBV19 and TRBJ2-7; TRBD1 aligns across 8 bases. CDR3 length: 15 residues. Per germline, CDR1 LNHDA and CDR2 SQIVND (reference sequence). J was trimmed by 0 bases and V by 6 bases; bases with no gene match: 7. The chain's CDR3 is CASRTQQGGSYEQYF. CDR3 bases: TGTGCCAGTAGAACACAACAGGGGGGCTCCTACGAGCAGTACTTC.

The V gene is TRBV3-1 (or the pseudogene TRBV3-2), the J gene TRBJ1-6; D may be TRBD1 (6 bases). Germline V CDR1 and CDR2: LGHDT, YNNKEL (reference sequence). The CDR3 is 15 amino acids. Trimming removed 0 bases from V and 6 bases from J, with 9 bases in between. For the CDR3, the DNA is TGTGCCAGCAGCCAAGATTGGACAGCTAATTCACCCCTCCACTTT. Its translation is CASSQDWTANSPLHF.

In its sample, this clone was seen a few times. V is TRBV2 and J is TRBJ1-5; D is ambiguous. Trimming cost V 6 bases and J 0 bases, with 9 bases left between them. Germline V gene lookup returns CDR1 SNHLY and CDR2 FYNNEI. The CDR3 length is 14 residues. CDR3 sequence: CASRLPYSNQPQHF. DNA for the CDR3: TGTGCCAGCAGGCTACCGTATAGCAATCAGCCCCAGCATTTT.

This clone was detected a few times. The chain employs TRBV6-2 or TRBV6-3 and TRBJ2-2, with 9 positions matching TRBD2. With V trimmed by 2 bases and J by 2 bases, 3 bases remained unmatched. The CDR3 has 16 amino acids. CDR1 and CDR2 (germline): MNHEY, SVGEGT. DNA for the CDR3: TGTGCCAGCAGTTACCTAGCGGGACGAAACACCGGGGAGCTGTTTTTT. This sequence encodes CASSYLAGRNTGELFF.

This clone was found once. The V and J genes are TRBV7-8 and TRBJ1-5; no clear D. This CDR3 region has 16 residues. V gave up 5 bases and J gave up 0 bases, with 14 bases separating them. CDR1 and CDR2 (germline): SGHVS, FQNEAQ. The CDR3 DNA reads TGTGCCAGCAGCCAAAGGGAGCCCTATAGCAATCAGCCCCAGCATTTT. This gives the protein CASSQREPYSNQPQHF.

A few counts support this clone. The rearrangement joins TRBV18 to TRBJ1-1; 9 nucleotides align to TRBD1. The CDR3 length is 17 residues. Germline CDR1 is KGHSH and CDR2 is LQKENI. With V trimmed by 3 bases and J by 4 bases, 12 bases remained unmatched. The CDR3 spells CASSPLPFTGGTTEAFF. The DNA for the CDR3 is TGTGCCAGCTCACCGCTCCCTTTTACAGGGGGCACCACTGAAGCTTTCTTT.

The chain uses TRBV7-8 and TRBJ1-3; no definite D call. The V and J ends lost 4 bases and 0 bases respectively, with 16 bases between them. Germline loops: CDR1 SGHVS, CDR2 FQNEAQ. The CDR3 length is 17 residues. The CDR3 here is CASSSYRVPPSGNTIYF. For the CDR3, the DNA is TGTGCCAGCAGCTCCTACCGGGTCCCACCCTCTGGAAACACCATATATTTT.

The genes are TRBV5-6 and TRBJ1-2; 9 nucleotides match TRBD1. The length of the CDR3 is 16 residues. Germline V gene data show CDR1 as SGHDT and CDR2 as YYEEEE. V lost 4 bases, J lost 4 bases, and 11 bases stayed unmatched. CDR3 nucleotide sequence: TGTGCCAGCAGCCGGTATCTCGGGACAGGGATCTATGGCTACACCTTC. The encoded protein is CASSRYLGTGIYGYTF.